Listed below are T cell receptor beta chains from one sample, sequenced in a study of T cell changes during pregnancy in multiple sclerosis. Here immunoSEQ multiplex PCR was the method, and the copy in TCRdb shows in-frame clones only, minus some. The sample carries around 61,000 clones, around nine tenths recorded once. This specimen consisted of peripheral blood, obtained in the third trimester of pregnancy. These receptors originate from a female donor in good health, enrolled as a control in a pregnancy study. CDR3s leave out the opening cysteine and the closing phenylalanine or tryptophan. The order of the fields is D gene, V gene, J gene, CDR3 protein. D genes are given only for firm matches.

D gene: TRBD2; V gene: TRBV27; J gene: TRBJ2-7; CDR3 protein: ASSPGGIEQY
D gene: NA; V gene: TRBV4-3; J gene: TRBJ1-2; CDR3 protein: ASSQEAAYGYT
D gene: NA; V gene: TRBV19; J gene: TRBJ1-2; CDR3 protein: ASQTGANYGYT
D gene: NA; V gene: TRBV30; J gene: TRBJ1-4; CDR3 protein: AWSGGPGEKLF
D gene: NA; V gene: TRBV28; J gene: TRBJ2-1; CDR3 protein: ASSLSRGFRYNEQF
D gene: TRBD1; V gene: TRBV4-3; J gene: TRBJ2-7; CDR3 protein: ASSRTGSSYEQY
D gene: TRBD1; V gene: TRBV4-3; J gene: TRBJ1-2; CDR3 protein: ASSLTGAAIYGYT
D gene: NA; V gene: TRBV7-3; J gene: TRBJ2-1; CDR3 protein: ASSLVAGSYNEQF
D gene: NA; V gene: TRBV19; J gene: TRBJ1-1; CDR3 protein: ASTSDSDTEAF
D gene: NA; V gene: TRBV6-1; J gene: TRBJ1-1; CDR3 protein: ASRRGMNTEAF
D gene: NA; V gene: TRBV27; J gene: TRBJ2-6; CDR3 protein: ASSISGANVLT
D gene: TRBD1; V gene: TRBV19; J gene: TRBJ1-6; CDR3 protein: ASSFRDRGDNSPLH
D gene: NA; V gene: TRBV14; J gene: TRBJ1-1; CDR3 protein: ASSEFHSSRGAF
D gene: NA; V gene: TRBV9; J gene: TRBJ1-1; CDR3 protein: ASSPYPREPF
D gene: TRBD1; V gene: TRBV12-5; J gene: TRBJ2-5; CDR3 protein: ASGRNRGETQY
D gene: NA; V gene: TRBV6-5; J gene: TRBJ1-2; CDR3 protein: ASSYTGQYYGYT
D gene: TRBD2; V gene: TRBV5-4; J gene: TRBJ2-3; CDR3 protein: ASSLALGAGGDTQY
D gene: NA; V gene: TRBV5-4; J gene: TRBJ2-7; CDR3 protein: ASSRQATYEQY
D gene: NA; V gene: TRBV5-8; J gene: TRBJ1-2; CDR3 protein: ASSRSSGYT
D gene: NA; V gene: TRBV5-1; J gene: TRBJ1-1; CDR3 protein: ASSPWESNTEAF
D gene: NA; V gene: TRBV5-6; J gene: TRBJ1-5; CDR3 protein: ASSLYSNQPQH
D gene: TRBD1; V gene: TRBV6-4; J gene: TRBJ1-5; CDR3 protein: ASSPTGGGNQPQH
D gene: TRBD2; V gene: TRBV6-6; J gene: TRBJ2-7; CDR3 protein: ASSPSGGADEQY
D gene: NA; V gene: TRBV5-6; J gene: TRBJ2-5; CDR3 protein: ASSLRGWETQY
D gene: TRBD2; V gene: TRBV5-1; J gene: TRBJ2-3; CDR3 protein: ASSLGLAVTDTQY
D gene: TRBD1; V gene: TRBV7-3; J gene: TRBJ1-2; CDR3 protein: ASSLMQGGGYT
D gene: NA; V gene: TRBV7-9; J gene: TRBJ1-2; CDR3 protein: ASSSMTWDGYT
D gene: TRBD2; V gene: TRBV7-9; J gene: TRBJ2-2; CDR3 protein: ASSGSGGTGELF
D gene: TRBD1; V gene: TRBV19; J gene: TRBJ1-5; CDR3 protein: ASSMGDRGHRNQPQH
D gene: NA; V gene: TRBV7-9; J gene: TRBJ2-7; CDR3 protein: ASSSGVEQY
D gene: TRBD1; V gene: TRBV27; J gene: TRBJ1-4; CDR3 protein: ASCPGQGYWEKLF
D gene: NA; V gene: TRBV30; J gene: TRBJ1-2; CDR3 protein: AWTVGGYYGYT
D gene: NA; V gene: TRBV7-2; J gene: TRBJ2-3; CDR3 protein: ASSSPVGNTQY
D gene: NA; V gene: TRBV4-3; J gene: TRBJ1-1; CDR3 protein: ASSQGVHRYTEAF
D gene: NA; V gene: TRBV7-2; J gene: TRBJ1-6; CDR3 protein: ASSIEGPYNSPLH
D gene: TRBD1; V gene: TRBV5-1; J gene: TRBJ2-7; CDR3 protein: ASSYSGQGILDEQY
D gene: TRBD2; V gene: TRBV7-2; J gene: TRBJ2-5; CDR3 protein: ASSQRGGGAETQY
D gene: NA; V gene: TRBV4-1; J gene: TRBJ1-6; CDR3 protein: ASSLNDRNNSPLH
D gene: TRBD1; V gene: TRBV7-2; J gene: TRBJ2-1; CDR3 protein: ASSYGQGYNEQF
D gene: TRBD2; V gene: TRBV27; J gene: TRBJ2-7; CDR3 protein: ASSFGAGGPQEQY
D gene: NA; V gene: TRBV4-3; J gene: TRBJ1-1; CDR3 protein: ASSQGEGQRAEAF